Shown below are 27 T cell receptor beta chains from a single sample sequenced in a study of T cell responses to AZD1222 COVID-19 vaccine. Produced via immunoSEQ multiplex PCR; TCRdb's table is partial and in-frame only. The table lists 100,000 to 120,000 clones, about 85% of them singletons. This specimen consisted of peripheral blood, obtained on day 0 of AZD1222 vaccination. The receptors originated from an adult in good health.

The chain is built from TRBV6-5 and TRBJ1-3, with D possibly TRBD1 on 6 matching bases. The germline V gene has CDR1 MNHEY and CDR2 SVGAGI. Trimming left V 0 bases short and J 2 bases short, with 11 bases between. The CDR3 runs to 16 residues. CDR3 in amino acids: CASSYSFRGTGNTIYF. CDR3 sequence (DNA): TGTGCCAGCAGTTACTCGTTCAGGGGTACTGGAAACACCATATATTTT.

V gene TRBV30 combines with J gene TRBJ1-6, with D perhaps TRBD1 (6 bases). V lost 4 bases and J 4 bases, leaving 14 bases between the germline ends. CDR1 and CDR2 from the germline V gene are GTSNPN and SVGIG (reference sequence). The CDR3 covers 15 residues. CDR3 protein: CAWNAGAPYNSPLHF. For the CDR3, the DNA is TGTGCCTGGAACGCGGGGGCGCCTTATAATTCACCCCTCCACTTT.

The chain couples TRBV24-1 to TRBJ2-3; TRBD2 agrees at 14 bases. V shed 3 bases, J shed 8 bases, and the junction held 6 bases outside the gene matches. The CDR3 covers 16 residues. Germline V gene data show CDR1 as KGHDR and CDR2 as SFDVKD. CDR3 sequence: CATSDRTSGGSGTQYF. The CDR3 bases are TGTGCCACCAGTGATCGGACTAGCGGGGGGTCTGGTACGCAGTATTTT.

DNA of the CDR3: TGTGCCTGGAAAGCGCTAGGGTTGAACACCGGGGAGCTGTTTTTT. Protein sequence: CAWKALGLNTGELFF. The V and J genes are TRBV30 and TRBJ2-2; D call uncertain. Deletions cut 4 bases from V and 1 base from J, with 13 bases between. CDR3 length: 15 residues. Germline V gives CDR1 GTSNPN, CDR2 SVGIG (reference sequence).

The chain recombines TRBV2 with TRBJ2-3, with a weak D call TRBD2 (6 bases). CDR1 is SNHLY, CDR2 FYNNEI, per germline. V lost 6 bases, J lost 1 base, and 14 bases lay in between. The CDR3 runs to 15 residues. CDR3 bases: TGTGCCAGCAGGGGTCGGGGCGGGGGCACAGATACGCAGTATTTT. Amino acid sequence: CASRGRGGGTDTQYF.

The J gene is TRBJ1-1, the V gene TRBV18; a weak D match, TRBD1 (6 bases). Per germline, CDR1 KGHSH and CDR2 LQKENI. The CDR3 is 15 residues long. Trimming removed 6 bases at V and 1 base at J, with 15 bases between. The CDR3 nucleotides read TGTGCCAGCTCCCCGGGGACACCCAGGAACACTGAAGCTTTCTTT. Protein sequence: CASSPGTPRNTEAFF.

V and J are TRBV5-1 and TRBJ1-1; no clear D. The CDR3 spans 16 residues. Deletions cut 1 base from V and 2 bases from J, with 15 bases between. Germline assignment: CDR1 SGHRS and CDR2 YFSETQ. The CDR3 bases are TGCGCCAGCAGCTTGACCCGCACCGGAGGTAACACTGAAGCTTTCTTT. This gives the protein CASSLTRTGGNTEAFF.

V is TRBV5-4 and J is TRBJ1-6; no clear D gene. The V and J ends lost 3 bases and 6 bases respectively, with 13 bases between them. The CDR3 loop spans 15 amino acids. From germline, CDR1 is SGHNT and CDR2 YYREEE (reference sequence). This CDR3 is CASSSLYEVNSPLHF. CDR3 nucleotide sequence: TGTGCCAGCAGCTCGCTATATGAGGTTAATTCACCCCTCCACTTT. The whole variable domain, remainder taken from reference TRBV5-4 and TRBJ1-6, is ETGVTQSPTHLIKTRGQQVTLRCSSQSGHNTVSWYQQALGQGPQFIFQYYREEENGRGNFPPRFSGLQFPNYSSELNVNALELDDSALYLCASSSLYEVNSPLHFGNGTRLTVT.

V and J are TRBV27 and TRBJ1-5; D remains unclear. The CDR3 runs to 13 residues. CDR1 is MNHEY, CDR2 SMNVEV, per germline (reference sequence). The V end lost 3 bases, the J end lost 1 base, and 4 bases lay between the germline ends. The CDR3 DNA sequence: TGTGCCAGCAGTTTTCGGAGCAATCAGCCCCAGCATTTT. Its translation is CASSFRSNQPQHF.

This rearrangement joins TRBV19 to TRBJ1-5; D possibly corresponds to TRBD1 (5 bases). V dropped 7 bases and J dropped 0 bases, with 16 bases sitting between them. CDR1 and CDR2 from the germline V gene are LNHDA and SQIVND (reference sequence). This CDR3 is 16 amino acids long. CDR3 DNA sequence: TGTGCCAGTACCCCATTTGGGGGGTATAGCAATCAGCCCCAGCATTTT. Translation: CASTPFGGYSNQPQHF.

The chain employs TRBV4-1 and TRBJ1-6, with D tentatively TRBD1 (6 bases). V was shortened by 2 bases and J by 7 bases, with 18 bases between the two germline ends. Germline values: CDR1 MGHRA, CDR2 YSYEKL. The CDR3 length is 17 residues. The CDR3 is CASSQIQRQEGNSPLHF. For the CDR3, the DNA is TGCGCCAGCAGCCAAATCCAAAGACAGGAGGGGAATTCACCCCTCCACTTT.

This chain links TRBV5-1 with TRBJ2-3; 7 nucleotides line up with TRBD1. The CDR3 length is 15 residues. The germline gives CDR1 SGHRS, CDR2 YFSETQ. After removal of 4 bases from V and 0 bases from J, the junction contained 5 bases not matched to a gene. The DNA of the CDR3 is TGCGCCAGCAGCCGTCGGGACAGAAGCACAGATACGCAGTATTTT. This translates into CASSRRDRSTDTQYF.

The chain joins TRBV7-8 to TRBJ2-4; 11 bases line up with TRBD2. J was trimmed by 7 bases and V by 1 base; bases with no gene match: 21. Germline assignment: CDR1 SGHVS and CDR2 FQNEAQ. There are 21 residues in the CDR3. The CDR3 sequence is CASSLGGGFSASGRRGNIQYF. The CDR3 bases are TGTGCCAGCAGCTTAGGGGGGGGTTTTTCGGCTAGCGGGAGGAGAGGGAACATTCAGTACTTC. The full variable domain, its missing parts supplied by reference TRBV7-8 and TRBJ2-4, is GAGVSQSPRYKVAKRGQDVALRCDPISGHVSLFWYQQALGQGPEFLTYFQNEAQLDKSGLPSDRFFAERPEGSVSTLKIQRTQQEDSAVYLCASSLGGGFSASGRRGNIQYFGAGTRLSVL.

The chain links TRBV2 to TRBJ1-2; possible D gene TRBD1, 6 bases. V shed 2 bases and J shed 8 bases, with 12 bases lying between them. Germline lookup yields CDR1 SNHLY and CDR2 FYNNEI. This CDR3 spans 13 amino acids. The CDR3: CASSEMGGRGYTF. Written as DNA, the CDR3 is TGTGCCAGCAGTGAAATGGGGGGCCGGGGCTACACCTTC.

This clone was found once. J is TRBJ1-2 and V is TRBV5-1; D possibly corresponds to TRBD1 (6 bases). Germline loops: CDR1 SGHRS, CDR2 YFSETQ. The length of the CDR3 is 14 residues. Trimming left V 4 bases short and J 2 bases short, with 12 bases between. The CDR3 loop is CASSPNRDNYGYTF. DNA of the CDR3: TGCGCCAGCAGCCCCAACAGGGACAACTATGGCTACACCTTC.

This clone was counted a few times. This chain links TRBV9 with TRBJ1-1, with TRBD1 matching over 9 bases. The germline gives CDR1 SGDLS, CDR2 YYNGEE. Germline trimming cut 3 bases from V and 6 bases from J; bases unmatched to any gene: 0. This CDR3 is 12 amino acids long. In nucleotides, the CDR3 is TGTGCCAGCAGCGGGACAGGGGCTGAAGCTTTCTTT. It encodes CASSGTGAEAFF.

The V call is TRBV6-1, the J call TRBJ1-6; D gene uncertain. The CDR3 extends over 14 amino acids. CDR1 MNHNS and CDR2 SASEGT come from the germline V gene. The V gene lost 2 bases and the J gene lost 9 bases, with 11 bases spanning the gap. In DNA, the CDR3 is TGTGCCAGCAGTGAACGTGAGGGCTCTTCACCCCTCCACTTT. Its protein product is CASSEREGSSPLHF.

The CDR3 region has the DNA TGCAGCGTTCCCAACGGGGGAAACACTGAAGCTTTCTTT. Translating it yields CSVPNGGNTEAFF. The genes are TRBV29-1 and TRBJ1-1; a possible D gene is TRBD1 (5 bases). The ends were cut back, 5 bases at V and 2 bases at J, with 12 bases in the middle. Germline CDR1 and CDR2: SQVTM and ANQGSEA. There are 13 residues in the CDR3. The variable domain in full, completed from reference TRBV29-1 and TRBJ1-1, reads SAVISQKPSRDICQRGTSLTIQCQVDSQVTMMFWYRQQPGQSLTLIATANQGSEATYESGFVIDKFPISRPNLTFSTLTVSNMSPEDSSIYLCSVPNGGNTEAFFGQGTRLTVV.

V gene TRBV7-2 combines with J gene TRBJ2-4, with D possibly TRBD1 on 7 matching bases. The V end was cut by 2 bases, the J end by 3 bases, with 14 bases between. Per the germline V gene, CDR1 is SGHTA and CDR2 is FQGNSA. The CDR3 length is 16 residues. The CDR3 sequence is CASSLKPGGNKNIQYF. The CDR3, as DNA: TGTGCCAGCAGCTTAAAGCCAGGGGGGAACAAAAACATTCAGTACTTC.

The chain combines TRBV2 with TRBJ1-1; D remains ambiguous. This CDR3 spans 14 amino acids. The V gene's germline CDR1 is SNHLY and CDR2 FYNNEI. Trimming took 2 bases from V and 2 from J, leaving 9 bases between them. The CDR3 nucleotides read TGTGCCAGCAGTGAATTTAAGGGTAACACTGAAGCTTTCTTT. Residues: CASSEFKGNTEAFF.

CDR3 sequence: CAISEGAYNQPQHF. In nucleotides, the CDR3 is TGTGCCATCAGTGAGGGGGCGTACAATCAGCCCCAGCATTTT. The chain couples TRBV10-3 to TRBJ1-5, with D tentatively TRBD1 (5 bases). Germline values: CDR1 ENHRY, CDR2 SYGVKD. The CDR3 contains 14 residues. Trimming cost V 2 bases and J 3 bases, with 8 bases left between them.

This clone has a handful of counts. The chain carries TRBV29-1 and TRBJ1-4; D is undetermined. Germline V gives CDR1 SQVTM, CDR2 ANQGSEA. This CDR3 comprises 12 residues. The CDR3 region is CSAKGTNEKLFF. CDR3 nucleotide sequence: TGCAGTGCGAAGGGAACTAATGAAAAACTGTTTTTT.

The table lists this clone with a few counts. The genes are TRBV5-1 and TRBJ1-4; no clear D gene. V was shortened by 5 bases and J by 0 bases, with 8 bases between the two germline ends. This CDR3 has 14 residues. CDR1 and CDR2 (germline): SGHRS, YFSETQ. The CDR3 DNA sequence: TGCGCCAGCAGTTCCTTAGCAACTAATGAAAAACTGTTTTTT. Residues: CASSSLATNEKLFF.

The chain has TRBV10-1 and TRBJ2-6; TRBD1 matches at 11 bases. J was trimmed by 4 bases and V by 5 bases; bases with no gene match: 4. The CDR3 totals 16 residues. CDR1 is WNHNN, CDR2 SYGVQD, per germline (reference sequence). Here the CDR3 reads CASSSGQGAGANVLTF. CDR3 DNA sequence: TGCGCCAGCAGTTCCGGACAGGGGGCGGGGGCCAACGTCCTGACTTTC.

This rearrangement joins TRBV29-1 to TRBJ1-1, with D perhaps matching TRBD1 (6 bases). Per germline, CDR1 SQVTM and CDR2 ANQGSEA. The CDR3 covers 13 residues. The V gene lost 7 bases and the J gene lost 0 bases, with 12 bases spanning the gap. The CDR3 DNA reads TGCAGCGGTACGGACAGACTGAACACTGAAGCTTTCTTT. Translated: CSGTDRLNTEAFF.

As DNA, the CDR3 is TGTGCCAGCAGCCAGGACAGCTACAATGAGCAGTTCTTC. Translated: CASSQDSYNEQFF. J is TRBJ2-1 and V is TRBV12-3 or TRBV12-4; tentatively, D is TRBD1 (6 bases). The V end was cut by 6 bases, the J end by 3 bases, with 9 bases between. The CDR3 length is 13 residues.

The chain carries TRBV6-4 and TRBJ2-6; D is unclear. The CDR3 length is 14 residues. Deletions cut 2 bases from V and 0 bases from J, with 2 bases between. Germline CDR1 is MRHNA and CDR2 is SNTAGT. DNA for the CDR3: TGTGCCAGCAGTGACAACTCTGGGGCCAACGTCCTGACTTTC. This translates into CASSDNSGANVLTF.